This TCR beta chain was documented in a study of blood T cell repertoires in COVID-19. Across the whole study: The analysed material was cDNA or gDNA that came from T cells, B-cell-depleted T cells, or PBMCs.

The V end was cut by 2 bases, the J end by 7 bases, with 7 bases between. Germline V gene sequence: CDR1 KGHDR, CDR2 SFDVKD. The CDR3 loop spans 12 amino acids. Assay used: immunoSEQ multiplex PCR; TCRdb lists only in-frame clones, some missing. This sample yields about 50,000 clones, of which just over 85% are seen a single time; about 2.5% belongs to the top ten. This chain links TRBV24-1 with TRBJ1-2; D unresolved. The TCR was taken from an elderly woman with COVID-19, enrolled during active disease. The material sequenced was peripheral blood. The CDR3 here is CATSDSLGGYTF. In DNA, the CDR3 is TGTGCCACCAGTGATTCCCTAGGTGGCTACACCTTC.